Listed below are T cell receptor beta chains from one sample, sequenced in a study of T cells in Graves' hyperthyroidism and ophthalmopathy. TCRdb called the multiplex PCR reads again in MiXCR, with one record for every CDR3 protein. Among 550,000 to 700,000 distinct CDR3 sequences listed, 14% to 15% were seen once. Sequenced material: blood. These TCRs come from a middle-aged woman with Graves' ophthalmopathy. CDR3s include the opening cysteine and the closing phenylalanine or tryptophan. The D gene is left open where the match is weak.

v_gene,d_gene,CDR3aa
TRBV7-2,.,CASSLDWAKNIQYF
TRBV6-1,TRBD1,CASSNTGAGWNTEAFF
TRBV12-3/TRBV12-4,.,CASSLEADYEQYF
TRBV13,TRBD1,CASSGSGTGAYEQYF
TRBV28,.,CASTLEGQETQYF
TRBV20-1,TRBD2,CSARPLAVSYEQYF
TRBV19,.,CASSMGNEAFF
TRBV12-3/TRBV12-4,.,CASSPQGGETGELFF
TRBV6-1,.,CASRAATEAFF
TRBV4-1,TRBD1,CASSKSRDRPYEQYF
TRBV19,.,CASSAGSYSSGLEQYF
TRBV29-1,TRBD2,CSVAAGEDEQYF
TRBV10-3,TRBD2,CAIGGLAGPYEQYF
TRBV7-3,.,CASSLGPRQTQYF
TRBV25-1,TRBD2,CASSGGLAGRQETQYF
TRBV29-1,TRBD1,CSVEDRGPLPSYTF
TRBV9,.,CASSVGSEETQYF
TRBV5-1,.,CASSSLTANYGYTF
TRBV5-1,.,CASSFQGGGYQETQYF
TRBV7-3,TRBD2,CASSPGLVGYNEQFF
TRBV7-9,.,CASRIKDGPYEQYF
TRBV30,.,CAWRENAQAFF
TRBV6-5,TRBD1,CASTLGGTGSGYGYTF
TRBV12-3/TRBV12-4,.,CASSLTSGLGTQYF
TRBV12-3/TRBV12-4,.,CASSSQASRGSEQYF
TRBV4-1,TRBD2,CASSPPLAGGVPYEQYF
TRBV7-2,TRBD1,CASRRTGAETQYF
TRBV5-1,TRBD1,CASSFLGGKGAEAFF
TRBV2,.,CASSFRVMNTEAFF
TRBV5-1,.,CASSPRPEAKNIQYF
TRBV28,.,CASSLYSGSEAFF
TRBV20-1,TRBD2,CSASLAGATGELFF
TRBV27,.,CASRRQGSDTEAFF
TRBV29-1,.,CSDRSQIYGYTF
TRBV27,TRBD1,CASSATGEQYF
TRBV19,.,CASSILGGRETQYF
TRBV18,.,CASSPQEAAPDTEAFF
TRBV29-1,.,CSAIPPNTEAFF
TRBV12-3/TRBV12-4,.,CASSLTRVGTEAFF
TRBV29-1,TRBD1,CSARPDRDHEQYF
TRBV7-2,.,CASSLPPSAEAFF
TRBV20-1,.,CSARDLRSPTPEAFF
TRBV19,.,CASQGFPVNTEAFF
TRBV20-1,.,CSAPDRNGETQYF
TRBV3-1,.,CASSQALQPYEQYF
TRBV27,TRBD1,CASSLSGGGNNQPQHF
TRBV6-1,.,CASSVIGGGLQPQHF
TRBV28,TRBD2,CASSLSSSGVTYEQYF
TRBV28,.,CASSLWGAQGYTEAFF
TRBV4-1,.,CASSPIRGNSNQPQHF
TRBV19,TRBD2,CASSTLQTSGRETQYF
TRBV4-1,TRBD1,CASSQQGASNQPQHF
TRBV28,TRBD2,CASSFTGTNSDQYF
TRBV19,.,CASSFSGTDNEQFF
TRBV11-2,.,CASSFAGTANYGYTF
TRBV27,TRBD1,CASSLLLGGEIRGYTF
TRBV6-1,.,CASSEQGLYGYTF
TRBV29-1,.,CSVVSGIYEQYF